These 19 T cell receptor beta chains originate from one sample sequenced in a study of long-term antiretroviral therapy in people with HIV. At survey level, the immunoSEQ assay was run in its v3.0 version. The assay was immunoSEQ multiplex PCR, and TCRdb's table has in-frame clones only and misses some. This sample yields about 22,000 clones, of which approximately 91% are seen a single time; 6% to 6.5% belongs to the top ten. The specimen was unsorted PBMCs, collected 0.6 years after starting antiretroviral therapy. These receptors came from a man in his 60s with HIV.

This clone came up a few times. This chain connects TRBV6-1 to TRBJ2-7; TRBD1 aligns across 10 bases. The CDR3 has 16 amino acids. V gave up 0 bases and J gave up 3 bases; unmatched junction bases: 5. Per the germline V gene, CDR1 is MNHNS and CDR2 is SASEGT. The DNA of the CDR3 is TGTGCCAGCAGTGAAGCTTGGGGGACAGGGGTCTACGAGCAGTACTTC. The encoded protein is CASSEAWGTGVYEQYF.

The rearrangement links TRBV7-2 to TRBJ1-5; D is ambiguous. With 1 base removed from V and 7 bases from J, the gap between germline ends came to 11 bases. The CDR3 contains 14 residues. CDR1 and CDR2 from the germline V gene are SGHTA and FQGNSA. The CDR3 loop is CASSLVTAGQPQHF. The CDR3 DNA sequence: TGTGCCAGCAGCTTAGTAACAGCCGGGCAGCCCCAGCATTTT. The whole variable domain, remainder taken from reference TRBV7-2 and TRBJ1-5, is GAGVSQSPSNKVTEKGKDVELRCDPISGHTALYWYRQSLGQGLEFLIYFQGNSAPDKSGLPSDRFSAERTGGSVSTLTIQRTQQEDSAVYLCASSLVTAGQPQHFGDGTRLSIL.

This clone was picked up one time. V is TRBV7-2 and J is TRBJ2-1, with D possibly TRBD1 on 6 matching bases. The V and J ends lost 5 bases and 6 bases respectively, with 11 bases between them. The germline V gene encodes CDR1 SGHTA and CDR2 FQGNSA. This CDR3 spans 13 amino acids. The CDR3 DNA sequence: TGTGCCAGCAGCCCGACAGGACTCAATGAGCAGTTCTTC. Its translation: CASSPTGLNEQFF.

This clone occurred once. This chain uses TRBV12-2 with TRBJ1-3; the D segment call TRBD1 is taken from the table without a DNA check. TRBV12-2 is labeled a pseudogene. The CDR3 spans 22 residues. CDR3 amino acids: CASRLAVLRHEFRDRGYNTIYF. The CDR3 region has the DNA TGTGCAAGTCGCTTAGCCGTTCTTCGGCATGAATTTCGAGACAGGGGCTACAACACCATATATTTT.

The chain combines TRBV5-1 with TRBJ2-3; 7 nucleotides agree with TRBD2. Germline V gives CDR1 SGHRS, CDR2 YFSETQ. V lost 4 bases to trimming and J lost 0 bases; unmatched junction nucleotides: 2. This CDR3 has 14 residues. The CDR3 region has the DNA TGCGCCAGCAGCGGGACTACAAGCACAGATACGCAGTATTTT. Its translation: CASSGTTSTDTQYF.

The chain employs TRBV2 and TRBJ2-3; TRBD2 matches 12 bases. This CDR3 is built from 14 residues. V was clipped by 11 bases and J by 6 bases; unmatched bases: 9. The germline CDR1 and CDR2 sequences are SNHLY and FYNNEI. The CDR3 loop reads CAVEGLAGTDTQYF. CDR3 in DNA: TGTGCCGTGGAAGGACTAGCGGGAACGGATACGCAGTATTTT.

This chain joins TRBV29-1 and TRBJ2-2; tentatively, D is TRBD1 (7 bases). Germline-derived CDR1 and CDR2 are SQVTM and ANQGSEA. V was clipped by 7 bases and J by 6 bases, with 18 bases between them. The CDR3 length is 14 residues. As DNA, the CDR3 is TGCAGCGGTCGGCCAGGGGGGCGGGCCGGGGAGCTGTTTTTT. It translates to CSGRPGGRAGELFF.

The genes are TRBV4-1 and TRBJ2-7, with D possibly matching TRBD1 (5 bases). V was cut by 2 bases and J by 6 bases, with 20 bases left in between. Germline V lookup: CDR1 MGHRA, CDR2 YSYEKL. CDR3 length: 16 residues. CDR3 protein: CASSQKPDIRVSEQYF. DNA of the CDR3: TGCGCCAGCAGCCAAAAACCGGACATAAGGGTCAGCGAGCAGTACTTC.

This clone is a singleton in its sample. The rearrangement joins TRBV30 to TRBJ1-1; a possible D gene is TRBD1 (5 bases). V lost 2 bases and J 6 bases, leaving 10 bases between the germline ends. Germline CDR1 is GTSNPN and CDR2 is SVGIG (reference sequence). This CDR3 is built from 12 residues. CDR3 residues: CAWSWGGAEAFF. The CDR3 DNA reads as TGTGCCTGGAGTTGGGGCGGGGCTGAAGCTTTCTTT.

The DNA for the CDR3 is TGTGCCAGCAGTCAAATAGCGGGGGGATGGGGTGAGCAGTTCTTC. It is translated as CASSQIAGGWGEQFF. The J gene is TRBJ2-1, the V gene TRBV27, with 10 bases fitting TRBD2. Trimming cost V 5 bases and J 9 bases; bases outside gene matches: 10. The CDR3 has 15 amino acids. CDR1 is MNHEY and CDR2 is SMNVEV in the germline V gene (reference sequence).

The chain combines TRBV21-1 with TRBJ1-1. TRBV21-1 is tagged as a pseudogene. The CDR3 is 17 amino acids. The CDR3 sequence: CASSKGGGRRFRTEAFF. CDR3 DNA: TGTGCCAGCAGCAAAGGAGGGGGGAGGAGGTTTAGGACTGAAGCTTTCTTT.

The rearrangement uses TRBV20-1 and TRBJ2-7; D gene ambiguous. The CDR3 contains 10 residues. The V gene's germline CDR1 is DFQATT and CDR2 SNEGSKA (reference sequence). The V gene lost 1 base and the J gene lost 4 bases, with 2 bases spanning the gap. Here the CDR3 DNA reads TGCAGTGCTAGAGTGTACGAGCAGTACTTC. This gives the protein CSARVYEQYF.

This rearrangement joins TRBV14 to TRBJ2-4; D not resolved. The CDR3 spans 14 residues. The V gene's germline CDR1 is SGHDN and CDR2 FVKESK. Trimming pared 1 base from V and 5 bases from J, leaving 9 bases between. This chain's CDR3 is CASSQGQPQNIQYF. The CDR3 region has the DNA TGTGCCAGCAGCCAAGGACAACCACAAAACATTCAGTACTTC.

As to this clone: One end of the junction varies from germline; a read error may be responsible. The J gene is TRBJ1-2, the V gene TRBV28; 10 nucleotides line up with TRBD1. Germline V lookup: CDR1 MDHEN, CDR2 SYDVKM. This CDR3 spans 12 amino acids. DNA for the CDR3: TGTGCCAGCAGTCCTCGCCGGGACAGGGGCTTCTTC. This codes for CASSPRRDRGFF.

The CDR3 DNA reads as TGTGCCAGCAGTTTATTCGGGGTTCAGCCCCAGCATTTT. Translating gives CASSLFGVQPQHF. The chain carries TRBV27 and TRBJ1-5; no clear D. This CDR3 comprises 13 residues. The germline CDR1 and CDR2 sequences are MNHEY and SMNVEV (reference sequence). V lost 1 base to trimming and J lost 6 bases, with 7 bases between them.

This rearrangement joins TRBV19 to TRBJ2-3; maybe TRBD2 (6 bases). V shed 1 base and J shed 4 bases, with 9 bases lying between them. The CDR3 totals 14 residues. CDR1 and CDR2 from the germline V gene are LNHDA and SQIVND (reference sequence). Written as DNA, the CDR3 is TGTGCCAGTAGTATAGTGGGCGGGGCAGATACGCAGTATTTT. Translating it yields CASSIVGGADTQYF.

The chain carries TRBV7-8 and TRBJ1-2, with 7 nucleotides matching TRBD1. The CDR3 loop spans 13 amino acids. The J segment lost 3 bases and the V segment lost 5 bases, leaving 3 bases of the junction unmatched. Germline V gives CDR1 SGHVS, CDR2 FQNEAQ. CDR3 region: CASSEGGHYGYTF. CDR3 in DNA: TGTGCCAGCAGCGAAGGGGGCCACTATGGCTACACCTTC.

This chain links TRBV7-3 with TRBJ2-2; D may match TRBD1 or TRBD2 (5 bases each). The CDR3 is 15 amino acids. The V and J ends lost 3 bases and 5 bases respectively, with 13 bases between them. Germline V gene lookup returns CDR1 SGHTA and CDR2 FQGTGA. In nucleotides, the CDR3 is TGTGCCAGCAGCTTGGGGCTAGCAGGGACCGGGGAGCTGTTTTTT. It specifies CASSLGLAGTGELFF. The variable domain in full, with the rest retrieved from reference TRBV7-3 and TRBJ2-2, is GAGVSQTPSNKVTEKGKYVELRCDPISGHTALYWYRQSLGQGPEFLIYFQGTGAADDSGLPNDRFFAVRPEGSVSTLKIQRTERGDSAVYLCASSLGLAGTGELFFGEGSRLTVL.

This sequence joins TRBV29-1 and TRBJ2-1; TRBD2 aligns across 9 bases. V shed 8 bases and J 4 bases; nucleotides not matched to a gene: 12. Germline values: CDR1 SQVTM, CDR2 ANQGSEA. CDR3 length equals 15 residues. The CDR3 DNA sequence: TGCAGCACATCTTTGGGACTAGCTAGATACAATGAGCAGTTCTTC. Translated: CSTSLGLARYNEQFF.